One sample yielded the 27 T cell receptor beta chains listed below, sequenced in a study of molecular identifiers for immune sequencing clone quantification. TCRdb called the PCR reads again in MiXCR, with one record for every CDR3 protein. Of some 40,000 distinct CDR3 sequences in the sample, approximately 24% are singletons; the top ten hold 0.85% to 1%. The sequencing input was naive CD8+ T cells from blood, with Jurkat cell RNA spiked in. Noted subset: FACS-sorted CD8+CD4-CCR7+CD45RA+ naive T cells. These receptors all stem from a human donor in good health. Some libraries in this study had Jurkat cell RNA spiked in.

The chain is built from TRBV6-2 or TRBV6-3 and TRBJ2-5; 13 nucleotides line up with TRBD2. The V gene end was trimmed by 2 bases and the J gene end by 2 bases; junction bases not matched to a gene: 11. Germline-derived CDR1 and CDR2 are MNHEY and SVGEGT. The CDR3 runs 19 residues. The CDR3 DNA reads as TGTGCCAGCAGTTACCCAACCGGGACTAGCGGGACCGATCAAGAGACCCAGTACTTC. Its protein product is CASSYPTGTSGTDQETQYF.

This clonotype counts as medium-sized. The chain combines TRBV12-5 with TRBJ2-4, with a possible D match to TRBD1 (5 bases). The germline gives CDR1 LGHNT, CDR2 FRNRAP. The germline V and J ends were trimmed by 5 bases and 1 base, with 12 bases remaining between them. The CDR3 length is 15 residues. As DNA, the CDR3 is TGTGCTAGTGGTCCAGGGTTAGGGGCCAAAAACATTCAGTACTTC. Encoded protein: CASGPGLGAKNIQYF. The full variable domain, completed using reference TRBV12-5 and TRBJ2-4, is DARVTQTPRHKVTEMGQEVTMRCQPILGHNTVFWYRQTMMQGLELLAYFRNRAPLDDSGMPKDRFSAEMPDATLATLKIQPSEPRDSAVYFCASGPGLGAKNIQYFGAGTRLSVL.

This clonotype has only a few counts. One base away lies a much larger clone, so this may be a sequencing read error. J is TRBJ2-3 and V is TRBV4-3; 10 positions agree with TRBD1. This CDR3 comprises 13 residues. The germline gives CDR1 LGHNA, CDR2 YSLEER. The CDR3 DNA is TGCGTCAGCAGCCTAGACAGGGGGCTTACGCAGTATTTT. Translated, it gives CVSSLDRGLTQYF.

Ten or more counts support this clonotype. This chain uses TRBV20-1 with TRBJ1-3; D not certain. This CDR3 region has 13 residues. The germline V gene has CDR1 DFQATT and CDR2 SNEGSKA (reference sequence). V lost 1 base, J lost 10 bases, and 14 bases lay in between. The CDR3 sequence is CSARGYLSSTIYF. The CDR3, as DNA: TGCAGTGCTAGAGGTTACCTTTCTTCGACCATATATTTT.

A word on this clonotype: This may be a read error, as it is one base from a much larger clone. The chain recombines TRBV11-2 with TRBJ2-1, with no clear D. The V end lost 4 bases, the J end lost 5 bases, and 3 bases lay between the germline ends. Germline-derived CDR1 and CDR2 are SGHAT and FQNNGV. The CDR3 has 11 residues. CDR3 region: CASSWDNEQFF. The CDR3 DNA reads TGTGCCAGCAGCTGGGACAATGAGCAGTTCTTC.

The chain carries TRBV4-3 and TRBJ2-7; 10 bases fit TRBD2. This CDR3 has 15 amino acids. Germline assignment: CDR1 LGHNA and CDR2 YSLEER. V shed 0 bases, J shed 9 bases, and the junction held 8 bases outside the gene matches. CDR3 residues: CASSQEASGSIGQYF. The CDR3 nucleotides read TGCGCCAGCAGCCAAGAAGCTAGCGGGAGTATAGGGCAGTACTTC.

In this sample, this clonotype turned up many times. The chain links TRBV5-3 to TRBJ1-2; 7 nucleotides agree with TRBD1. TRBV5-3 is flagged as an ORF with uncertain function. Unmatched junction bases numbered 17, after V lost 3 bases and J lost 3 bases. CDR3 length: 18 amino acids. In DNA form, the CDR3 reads TGTGCCAGAAGCTCTTACCGGACAGTCCAGGGGGAGCACTATGGCTACACCTTC. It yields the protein CARSSYRTVQGEHYGYTF.

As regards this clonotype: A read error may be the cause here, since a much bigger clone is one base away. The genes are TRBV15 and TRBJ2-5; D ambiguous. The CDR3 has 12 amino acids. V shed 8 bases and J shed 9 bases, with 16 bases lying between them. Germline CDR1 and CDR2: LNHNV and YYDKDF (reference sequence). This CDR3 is CATRLLSEPQYF. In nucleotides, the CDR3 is TGTGCCACCCGGCTCCTTTCGGAGCCCCAGTACTTC.

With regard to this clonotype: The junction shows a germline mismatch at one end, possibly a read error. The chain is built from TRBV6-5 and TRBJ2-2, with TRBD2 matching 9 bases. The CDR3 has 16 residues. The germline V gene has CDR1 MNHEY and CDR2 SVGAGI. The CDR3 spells CASSLLSGGNTEELFF. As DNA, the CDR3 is TGTGCCAGCAGTTTGTTGAGCGGGGGGAACACCGAGGAGCTGTTTTTT.

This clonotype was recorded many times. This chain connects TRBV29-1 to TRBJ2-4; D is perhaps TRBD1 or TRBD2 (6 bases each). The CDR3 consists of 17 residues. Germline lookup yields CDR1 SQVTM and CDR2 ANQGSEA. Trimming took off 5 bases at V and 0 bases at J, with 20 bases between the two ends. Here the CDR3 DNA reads TGCAGCGTTTTGGGGGGACAACCAGGGCTAGCCAAAAACATTCAGTACTTC. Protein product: CSVLGGQPGLAKNIQYF.

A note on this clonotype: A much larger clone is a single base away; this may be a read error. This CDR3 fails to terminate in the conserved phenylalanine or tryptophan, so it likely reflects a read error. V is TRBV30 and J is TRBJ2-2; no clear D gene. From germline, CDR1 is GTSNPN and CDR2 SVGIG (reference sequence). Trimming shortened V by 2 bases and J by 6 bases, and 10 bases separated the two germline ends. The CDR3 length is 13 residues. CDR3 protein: CAWSPSSAGELFL. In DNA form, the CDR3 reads TGTGCCTGGAGTCCAAGTTCGGCCGGGGAGCTGTTTCTT.

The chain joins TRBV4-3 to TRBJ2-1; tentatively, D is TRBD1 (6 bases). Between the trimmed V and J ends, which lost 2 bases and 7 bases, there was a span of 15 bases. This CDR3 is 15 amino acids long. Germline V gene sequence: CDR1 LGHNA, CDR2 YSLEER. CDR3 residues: CASSQWTVAGNEQFF. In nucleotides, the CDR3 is TGCGCCAGCAGCCAATGGACAGTTGCAGGGAATGAGCAGTTCTTC.

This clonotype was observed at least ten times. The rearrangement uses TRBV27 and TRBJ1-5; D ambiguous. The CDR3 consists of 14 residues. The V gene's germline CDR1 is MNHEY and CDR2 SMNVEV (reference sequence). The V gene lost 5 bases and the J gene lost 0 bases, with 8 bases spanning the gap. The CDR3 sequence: CASSPFNSNQPQHF. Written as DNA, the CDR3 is TGTGCCAGCAGTCCGTTCAATAGCAATCAGCCCCAGCATTTT.

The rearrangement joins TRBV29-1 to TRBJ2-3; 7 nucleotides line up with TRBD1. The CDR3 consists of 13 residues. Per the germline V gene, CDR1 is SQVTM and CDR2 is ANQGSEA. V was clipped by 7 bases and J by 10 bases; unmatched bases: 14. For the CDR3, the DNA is TGCAGCGGGGCCAGGGGGTCCACCGCTGCGCAGTATTTT. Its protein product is CSGARGSTAAQYF.

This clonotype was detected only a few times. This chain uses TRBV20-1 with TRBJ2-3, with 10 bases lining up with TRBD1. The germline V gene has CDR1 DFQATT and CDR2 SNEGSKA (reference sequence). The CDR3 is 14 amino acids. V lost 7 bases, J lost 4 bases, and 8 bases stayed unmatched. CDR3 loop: CSGPGQGFSDTQYF. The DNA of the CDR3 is TGCAGTGGTCCGGGACAGGGGTTTTCAGATACGCAGTATTTT.

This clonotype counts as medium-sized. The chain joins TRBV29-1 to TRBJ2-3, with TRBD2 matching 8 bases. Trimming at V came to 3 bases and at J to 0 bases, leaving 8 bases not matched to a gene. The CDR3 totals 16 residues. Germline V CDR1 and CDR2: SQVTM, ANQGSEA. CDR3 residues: CSVDKGLAGSTDTQYF. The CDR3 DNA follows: TGCAGCGTTGACAAGGGGCTAGCGGGTAGCACAGATACGCAGTATTTT.

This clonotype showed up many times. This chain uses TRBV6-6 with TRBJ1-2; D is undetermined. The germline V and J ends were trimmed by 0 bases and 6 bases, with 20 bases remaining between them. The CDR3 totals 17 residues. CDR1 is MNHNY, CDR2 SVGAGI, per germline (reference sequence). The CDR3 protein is CASSYSVQEDASHGYTF. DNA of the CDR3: TGTGCCAGCAGTTACTCGGTCCAGGAGGACGCTTCACATGGCTACACCTTC.

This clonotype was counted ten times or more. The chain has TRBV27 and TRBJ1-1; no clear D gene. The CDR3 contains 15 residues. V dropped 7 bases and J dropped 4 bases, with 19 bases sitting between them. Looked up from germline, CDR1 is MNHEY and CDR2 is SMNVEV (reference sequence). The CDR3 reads CASNTFGGAVTEAFF. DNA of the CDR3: TGTGCCAGCAATACATTCGGTGGAGCTGTCACTGAAGCTTTCTTT.

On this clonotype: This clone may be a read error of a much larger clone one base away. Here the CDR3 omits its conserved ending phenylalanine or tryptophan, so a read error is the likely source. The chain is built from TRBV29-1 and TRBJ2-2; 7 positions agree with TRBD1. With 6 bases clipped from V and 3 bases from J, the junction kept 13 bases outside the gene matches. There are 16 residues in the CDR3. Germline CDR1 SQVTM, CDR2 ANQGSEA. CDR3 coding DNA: TGCAGCGTAGCAACTCTCCGGGACAGAGACACCGGGGAGCTGTTTGTT. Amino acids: CSVATLRDRDTGELFV.

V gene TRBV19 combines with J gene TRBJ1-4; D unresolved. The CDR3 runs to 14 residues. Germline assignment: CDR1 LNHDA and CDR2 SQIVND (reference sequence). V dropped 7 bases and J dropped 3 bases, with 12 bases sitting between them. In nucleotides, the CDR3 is TGTGCCAGTACGAGAGGAGCACCTAATGAAAAACTGTTTTTT. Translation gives CASTRGAPNEKLFF.

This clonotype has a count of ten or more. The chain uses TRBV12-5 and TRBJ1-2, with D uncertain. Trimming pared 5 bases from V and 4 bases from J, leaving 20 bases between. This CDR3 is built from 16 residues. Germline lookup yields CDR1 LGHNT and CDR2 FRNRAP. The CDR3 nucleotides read TGTGCTAGTGGTCCGACCGCCGGCCGGCAATCCTATGGCTACACCTTC. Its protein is CASGPTAGRQSYGYTF.

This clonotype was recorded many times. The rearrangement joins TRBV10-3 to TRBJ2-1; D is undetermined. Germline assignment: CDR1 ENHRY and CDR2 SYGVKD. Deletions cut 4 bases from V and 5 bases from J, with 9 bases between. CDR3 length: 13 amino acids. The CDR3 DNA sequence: TGTGCCATCAGTGGGGGATCCCACAATGAGCAGTTCTTC. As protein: CAISGGSHNEQFF.

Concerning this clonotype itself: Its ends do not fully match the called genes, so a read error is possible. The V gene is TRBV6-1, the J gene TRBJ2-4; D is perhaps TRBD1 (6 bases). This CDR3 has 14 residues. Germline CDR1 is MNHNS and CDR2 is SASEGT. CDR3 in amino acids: CASSSADSLNIKYF. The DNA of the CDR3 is TGTGCCAGCAGTTCAGCGGACAGTTTAAACATTAAGTACTTC.

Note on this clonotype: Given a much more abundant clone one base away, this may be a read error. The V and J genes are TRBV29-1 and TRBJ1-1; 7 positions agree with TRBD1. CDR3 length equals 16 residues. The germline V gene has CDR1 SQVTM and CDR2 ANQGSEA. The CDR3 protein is CSAGGGPNYMNAEAFF. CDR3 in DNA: TGCAGCGCAGGGGGGGGCCCGAACTATATGAACGCTGAAGCTTTCTTT.

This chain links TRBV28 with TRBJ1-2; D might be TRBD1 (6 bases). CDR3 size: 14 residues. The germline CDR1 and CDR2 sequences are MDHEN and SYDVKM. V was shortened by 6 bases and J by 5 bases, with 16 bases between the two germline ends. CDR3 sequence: CASSPYRDGYGYTF. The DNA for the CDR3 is TGTGCCAGCAGCCCATACAGGGACGGTTATGGCTACACCTTC.

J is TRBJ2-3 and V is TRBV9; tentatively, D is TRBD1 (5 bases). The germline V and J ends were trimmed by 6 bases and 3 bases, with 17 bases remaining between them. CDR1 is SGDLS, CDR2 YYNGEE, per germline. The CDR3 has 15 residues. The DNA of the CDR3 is TGTGCCAGCACCAGGACAAGCATAAGGACAGATACGCAGTATTTT. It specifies CASTRTSIRTDTQYF.

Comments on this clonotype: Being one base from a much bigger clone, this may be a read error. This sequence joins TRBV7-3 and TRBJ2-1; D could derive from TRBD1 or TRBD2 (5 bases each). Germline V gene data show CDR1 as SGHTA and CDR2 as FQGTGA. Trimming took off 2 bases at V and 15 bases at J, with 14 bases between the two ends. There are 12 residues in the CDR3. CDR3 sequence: CASSLAGTRWFF. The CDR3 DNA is TGTGCCAGCAGCTTAGCAGGGACCCGTTGGTTCTTC.